This TCR beta chain comes out of a study of control samples from healthy donors and cancer patients. The assay was immunoSEQ multiplex PCR, and TCRdb's table has in-frame clones only and misses some. The sample lists over 150,000 clones; approximately 94% were seen once. V lost 3 bases, J lost 7 bases, and 22 bases lay in between. Germline CDR1 KGHSH, CDR2 LQKENI. The CDR3 loop spans 18 amino acids. Sequenced material: blood. The TCR was taken from a man in his forties in good health. The chain joins TRBV18 to TRBJ1-6, with no clear D. The CDR3 bases are TGTGCCAGCTCACCGTTGGGCCCCACTAGAGATAAGAATTCACCCCTCCACTTT. It yields the protein CASSPLGPTRDKNSPLHF.